This TCR beta chain derives from a study of blood T cells in healthy people across ages. PCR was performed a second time for roughly 7 to 12 cycles using a sample-barcoded 5' primer and a J-beta primer mix. TCRdb reprocessed the 5' RACE reads with MiXCR, giving one entry per CDR3 protein. This table has 800,000 or so distinct CDR3 sequences, about 59% appearing once. The CDR3 runs 13 residues. CDR1 and CDR2 from the germline V gene are MNHNS and SASEGT. V was shortened by 7 bases and J by 0 bases, with 10 bases between the two germline ends. The TCR sequence derives from a young man in good health. The source material was blood. This rearrangement joins TRBV6-1 to TRBJ2-7; possibly TRBD1 for D (6 bases). The DNA of the CDR3 is TGTGCCAGCAAAGAAGGGGGCTCCTACGAGCAGTACTTC. This sequence encodes CASKEGGSYEQYF.